Below are 3 T cell receptor beta chains sequenced from a single sample in a study of vaccination and CD4 T cells after COVID-19. These TCRs are of unknown antigen specificity. Treatment denoted: roughly ten-day PBMC culture with coronavirus spike peptide pools or control peptides (ViraFEST assay). The Oncomine TCR Beta short-read assay was applied to DNA of cultured CD4+ T cells. Each CDR3 protein is one row after TCRdb ran MiXCR on the PCR reads. The sample contains 20,000 to 25,000 distinct CDR3 sequences, around two fifths of which appear only once. Here the sequenced sample was CD4+ T cells from blood, cultured in vitro, taken before SARS-CoV-2 vaccination. Every receptor here comes from a human donor who had recovered from COVID-19.

V usage is TRBV4-3 and J usage is TRBJ2-7, with 10 bases matching TRBD2. With 4 bases clipped from V and 1 base from J, the junction kept 19 bases outside the gene matches. Germline CDR1 is LGHNA and CDR2 is YSLEER. The CDR3 runs 20 residues. The CDR3 protein is CASSRVRTGTVAGGSYEQYF. The CDR3 DNA sequence: TGCGCCAGCAGCCGGGTGAGGACAGGGACGGTAGCGGGAGGATCCTACGAGCAGTACTTC.

This clonotype occurred once. This chain uses TRBV5-1 with TRBJ2-1; 11 nucleotides align to TRBD1. The ends lost 2 bases at V and 6 bases at J; junction bases unmatched: 7. The V gene's germline CDR1 is SGHRS and CDR2 YFSETQ. The CDR3 is 16 amino acids. CDR3 DNA sequence: TGCGCCAGCAGCTTAGCCTCCGGGACAGGGGGCAATGAGCAGTTCTTC. Translating gives CASSLASGTGGNEQFF.

This clonotype was seen a few times. This chain's CDR3 is CASSLRDRTYEQYF. DNA of the CDR3: TGTGCCAGCAGCCTCCGGGACAGGACCTACGAGCAGTACTTC. The rearrangement links TRBV7-2 to TRBJ2-7; 8 bases agree with TRBD1. V shed 5 bases, J shed 2 bases, and the junction held 5 bases outside the gene matches. The CDR3 consists of 14 residues. The V gene's germline CDR1 is SGHTA and CDR2 FQGNSA.